This TCR beta chain stems from a study of T cell responses to AZD1222 COVID-19 vaccine. The study's findings and limits: Repertoire sampling occurred only after the peak T cell response. Baseline seropositives among AZD1222 recipients totaled only five or six. Clonal diversity was possibly underestimated, and the donors were mostly white British, with more females. Nearly half of unique spike-specific TCRs reportedly avoided B.1.351 and B.1.1.7 mutated regions.

On this clone: What it recognizes is unknown.

Data came from immunoSEQ multiplex PCR; TCRdb stores just in-frame clones and leaves some out. The repertoire includes about 75,000 clones, about nine tenths of them detected once, and roughly 18% sits in the top ten. Germline V CDR1 and CDR2: LGHDT, YNNKEL (reference sequence). This CDR3 region has 14 residues. V lost 1 base and J 7 bases, leaving 11 bases between the germline ends. The V call is TRBV3-1 (or the pseudogene TRBV3-2), the J call TRBJ1-5; D is possibly TRBD1 (5 bases). This TCR was recovered from an adult who received the AZD1222 COVID-19 vaccine. Sequencing was performed on peripheral blood, taken 28 days after the second AZD1222 dose. Here the CDR3 reads CASSQGGDTQPQHF. In DNA form, the CDR3 reads TGTGCCAGCAGCCAAGGGGGCGACACACAGCCCCAGCATTTT.